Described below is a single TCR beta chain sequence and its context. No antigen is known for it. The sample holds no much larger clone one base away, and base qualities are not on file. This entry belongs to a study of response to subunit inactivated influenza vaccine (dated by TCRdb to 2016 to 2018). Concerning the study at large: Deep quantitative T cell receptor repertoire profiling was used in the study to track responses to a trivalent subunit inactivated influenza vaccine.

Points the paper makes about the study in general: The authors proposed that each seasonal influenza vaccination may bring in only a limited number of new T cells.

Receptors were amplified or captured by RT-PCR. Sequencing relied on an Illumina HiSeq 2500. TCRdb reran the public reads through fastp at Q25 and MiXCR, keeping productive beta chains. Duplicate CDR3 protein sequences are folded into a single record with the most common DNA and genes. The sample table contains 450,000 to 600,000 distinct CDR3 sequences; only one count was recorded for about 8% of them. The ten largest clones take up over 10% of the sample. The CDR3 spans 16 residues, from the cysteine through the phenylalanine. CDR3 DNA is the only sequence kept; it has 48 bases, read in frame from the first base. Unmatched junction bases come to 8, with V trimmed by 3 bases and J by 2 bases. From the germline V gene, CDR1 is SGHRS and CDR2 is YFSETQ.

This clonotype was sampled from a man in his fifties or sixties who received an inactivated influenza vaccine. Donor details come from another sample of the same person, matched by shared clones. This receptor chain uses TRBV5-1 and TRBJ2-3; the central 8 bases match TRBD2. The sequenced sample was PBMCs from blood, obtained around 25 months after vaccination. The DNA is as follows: TGCGCCAGCAGCTCCAAACCGGGGGGGGTCACAGATACGCAGTATTTT. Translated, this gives CASSSKPGGVTDTQYF.